These 21 T cell receptor beta chains were sequenced from one sample in a study of shared clonotypes between healthy human individuals. Generated by immunoSEQ multiplex PCR, the TCRdb table keeps only in-frame clones and is missing some. The table lists millions of clones, 90% to 95% of them singletons, with approximately 0.13% in the top ten. The sequenced material came from naive CD4+ T cells sorted from blood. The subset: CD45RA+ positively selected. The source of these receptors is a man between 18 and 35 years old in good health.

The chain has TRBV12-5 and TRBJ2-7; 11 bases align to TRBD1. There are 14 residues in the CDR3. Germline CDR1 reads LGHNT; CDR2 reads FRNRAP. J lost 2 bases, V lost 5 bases, and 2 bases had no gene match. CDR3 sequence reads: CASGRTGGPYEQYF. CDR3 coding DNA: TGTGCTAGTGGTCGGACAGGGGGCCCCTACGAGCAGTACTTC. Variable domain in full (rest from reference TRBV12-5 and TRBJ2-7): DARVTQTPRHKVTEMGQEVTMRCQPILGHNTVFWYRQTMMQGLELLAYFRNRAPLDDSGMPKDRFSAEMPDATLATLKIQPSEPRDSAVYFCASGRTGGPYEQYFGPGTRLTVT.

This chain connects TRBV7-6 to TRBJ2-5; the D is unclear. From germline, CDR1 is SGHVS and CDR2 FNYEAQ. The V gene lost 0 bases and the J gene lost 2 bases, with 22 bases spanning the gap. This CDR3 region has 19 residues. The DNA for the CDR3 is TGTGCCAGCAGCTTAGCTCGAGTTAGAGATAACCCCTTACAAGAGACCCAGTACTTC. Encoded protein: CASSLARVRDNPLQETQYF.

As concerns this clone: Additional DNA sequences in this sample encode the identical CDR3. The chain employs TRBV11-3 and TRBJ2-5, with D perhaps matching TRBD1 (6 bases). The CDR3 runs to 13 residues. V gave up 5 bases and J gave up 5 bases, with 12 bases separating them. The germline V gene has CDR1 SGHNT and CDR2 YENEEA. The chain's CDR3 is CASSLNRVETQYF. As DNA, the CDR3 is TGTGCCAGCAGCCTAAACAGGGTTGAGACCCAGTACTTC. Together with reference TRBV11-3 and TRBJ2-5, the CDR3 gives the full variable domain: EAGVVQSPRYKIIEKKQPVAFWCNPISGHNTLYWYLQNLGQGPELLIRYENEEAVDDSQLPKDRFSAERLKGVDSTLKIQPAELGDSAVYLCASSLNRVETQYFGPGTRLLVL.

V gene TRBV30 combines with J gene TRBJ2-1, with a possible D match to TRBD1 (5 bases). The CDR3 spans 11 residues. The germline gives CDR1 GTSNPN, CDR2 SVGIG (reference sequence). Trimming removed 2 bases from V and 8 bases from J, with 7 bases in between. DNA of the CDR3: TGTGCCTGGAGTCCAGGGCATGAGCAGTTCTTC. The encoded protein is CAWSPGHEQFF. Drawing the rest from reference TRBV30 and TRBJ2-1, the complete variable domain is SQTIHQWPATLVQPVGSPLSLECTVEGTSNPNLYWYRQAAGRGLQLLFYSVGIGQISSEVPQNLSASRPQDRQFILSSKKLLLSDSGFYLCAWSPGHEQFFGPGTRLTVL.

Notes on this clone: The same CDR3 arises from other DNA sequences in this sample as well. The chain uses TRBV5-1 and TRBJ2-5; D is ambiguous. The CDR3 consists of 12 residues. CDR1 and CDR2 from the germline V gene are SGHRS and YFSETQ. Trimming removed 4 bases at V and 4 bases at J, with 8 bases between. The CDR3: CASSLTGETQYF. CDR3 bases: TGCGCCAGCAGCCTAACGGGAGAGACCCAGTACTTC.

The genes are TRBV28 and TRBJ2-5, with TRBD1 identical over 7 bases. Germline assignment: CDR1 MDHEN and CDR2 SYDVKM. Trimming took 3 bases from V and 3 from J; bases not matched to a gene: 7. The CDR3 totals 15 residues. For the CDR3, the DNA is TGTGCCAGCAGTTTGGGAAGTACAGGGGAAGAGACCCAGTACTTC. Amino acid sequence: CASSLGSTGEETQYF.

This rearrangement joins TRBV30 to TRBJ2-3, with D tentatively TRBD2 (6 bases). Germline CDR1 reads GTSNPN; CDR2 reads SVGIG (reference sequence). The CDR3 length is 14 residues. Trimming cost V 2 bases and J 4 bases, with 13 bases left between them. The CDR3 sequence: CAWSRTSPADTQYF. CDR3 nucleotides: TGTGCCTGGAGTAGAACTAGCCCCGCAGATACGCAGTATTTT. Full variable domain (missing parts from reference TRBV30 and TRBJ2-3): SQTIHQWPATLVQPVGSPLSLECTVEGTSNPNLYWYRQAAGRGLQLLFYSVGIGQISSEVPQNLSASRPQDRQFILSSKKLLLSDSGFYLCAWSRTSPADTQYFGPGTRLTVL.

The chain joins TRBV4-3 to TRBJ2-1; 10 positions agree with TRBD1. Germline V gene sequence: CDR1 LGHNA, CDR2 YSLEER. This CDR3 spans 16 amino acids. Trimming removed 1 base from V and 4 bases from J; junction bases left unmatched: 4. The CDR3 region is CASSQGTGGRYNEQFF. In nucleotides, the CDR3 is TGCGCCAGCAGCCAAGGGACAGGGGGGAGGTACAATGAGCAGTTCTTC.

The V and J genes are TRBV9 and TRBJ2-2; the D is unclear. CDR1 and CDR2 from the germline V gene are SGDLS and YYNGEE. The CDR3 totals 16 residues. The ends were cut back, 0 bases at V and 1 base at J, with 10 bases in the middle. The CDR3 loop is CASSVGGSRNTGELFF. CDR3 nucleotides: TGTGCCAGCAGCGTAGGTGGCAGCCGGAACACCGGGGAGCTGTTTTTT. Using reference TRBV9 and TRBJ2-2 for the parts outside the CDR3, the full variable domain is DSGVTQTPKHLITATGQRVTLRCSPRSGDLSVYWYQQSLDQGLQFLIQYYNGEERAKGNILERFSAQQFPDLHSELNLSSLELGDSALYFCASSVGGSRNTGELFFGEGSRLTVL.

The chain uses TRBV4-1 and TRBJ2-3; maybe TRBD2 (7 bases). The V and J ends lost 1 base and 4 bases respectively, with 15 bases between them. The germline CDR1 and CDR2 sequences are MGHRA and YSYEKL. The CDR3 sequence is 16 residues long. DNA for the CDR3: TGCGCCAGCAGCCAAGGTGCGGGGGCGAGCGCAGATACGCAGTATTTT. It codes for CASSQGAGASADTQYF.

This clone was recorded only once. This sequence joins TRBV9 and TRBJ2-1; D uncertain. Germline CDR1 reads SGDLS; CDR2 reads YYNGEE. V lost 4 bases, J lost 1 base, and 27 bases lay in between. The CDR3 loop spans 20 amino acids. The CDR3 DNA reads TGTGCCAGCAGCCTGGGTCTTATGGTAAGACGGCCGGATTCCTACAATGAGCAGTTCTTC. Its translation: CASSLGLMVRRPDSYNEQFF.

This chain links TRBV5-6 with TRBJ1-2; unclear D gene. The germline CDR1 and CDR2 sequences are SGHDT and YYEEEE. This CDR3 has 14 residues. The V gene lost 4 bases and the J gene lost 0 bases, with 10 bases spanning the gap. CDR3 in amino acids: CASSPRETNYGYTF. The CDR3 bases are TGTGCCAGCAGCCCTCGGGAGACTAACTATGGCTACACCTTC.

The V and J genes are TRBV5-4 and TRBJ2-7; TRBD1 matches at 9 bases. This CDR3 spans 15 amino acids. CDR1 SGHNT and CDR2 YYREEE come from the germline V gene (reference sequence). The ends lost 3 bases at V and 7 bases at J; junction bases unmatched: 11. As DNA, the CDR3 is TGTGCCAGCAGCTCAACTGGGACAGGGTTATATGAGCAGTACTTC. The encoded protein is CASSSTGTGLYEQYF.

The chain recombines TRBV18 with TRBJ2-3, with D possibly TRBD2 on 6 matching bases. Germline lookup yields CDR1 KGHSH and CDR2 LQKENI. CDR3 length: 15 amino acids. Trimming took 5 bases from V and 2 from J, leaving 14 bases between them. The CDR3 DNA sequence: TGTGCCAGCTCAGCTCTTTGGGGGGTCACAGATACGCAGTATTTT. Encoded protein: CASSALWGVTDTQYF.

The gene calls are TRBV9 and TRBJ2-5; D is uncertain. The V gene's germline CDR1 is SGDLS and CDR2 YYNGEE. Trimming removed 4 bases from V and 2 bases from J, with 12 bases in between. The CDR3 is 14 amino acids. The chain's CDR3 is CASSTTASQETQYF. The DNA of the CDR3 is TGTGCCAGCAGCACCACAGCTTCACAAGAGACCCAGTACTTC.

The gene calls are TRBV6-6 and TRBJ2-3; D remains unclear. The CDR3 runs 13 residues. Germline V gene data show CDR1 as MNHNY and CDR2 as SVGAGI (reference sequence). V dropped 0 bases and J dropped 2 bases, with 3 bases sitting between them. The CDR3 loop is CASSYSFTDTQYF. In nucleotides, the CDR3 is TGTGCCAGCAGTTACTCTTTCACAGATACGCAGTATTTT.

The J gene is TRBJ1-2, the V gene TRBV20-1, with D uncertain. The germline gives CDR1 DFQATT, CDR2 SNEGSKA (reference sequence). Trimming removed 1 base at V and 8 bases at J, with 8 bases between. The length of the CDR3 is 11 residues. The CDR3 is CSARGGGGYTF. The CDR3 region has the DNA TGCAGTGCTAGAGGGGGTGGAGGCTACACCTTC.

J is TRBJ2-5 and V is TRBV5-1; D may be TRBD2 (6 bases). V lost 4 bases and J 1 base, leaving 11 bases between the germline ends. This CDR3 has 14 residues. Germline lookup yields CDR1 SGHRS and CDR2 YFSETQ. CDR3 nucleotides: TGCGCCAGCAGCCGCTCTAGCGCCCAAGAGACCCAGTACTTC. Translating gives CASSRSSAQETQYF. Drawing the rest from reference TRBV5-1 and TRBJ2-5, the complete variable domain is KAGVTQTPRYLIKTRGQQVTLSCSPISGHRSVSWYQQTPGQGLQFLFEYFSETQRNKGNFPGRFSGRQFSNSRSEMNVSTLELGDSALYLCASSRSSAQETQYFGPGTRLLVL.

The chain is built from TRBV5-1 and TRBJ2-5; D could derive from TRBD1 or TRBD2 (5 bases each). Germline V gene data show CDR1 as SGHRS and CDR2 as YFSETQ. The CDR3 length is 13 residues. V lost 4 bases and J lost 11, with 18 bases in between. The CDR3 nucleotides are TGCGCCAGCAGCCTGGGACCGGTCTCGTCTCAGTACTTC. Translated, it gives CASSLGPVSSQYF.

This chain connects TRBV30 to TRBJ1-1; D remains unclear. V shed 2 bases and J shed 8 bases, with 9 bases lying between them. This CDR3 is 11 amino acids long. The germline CDR1 and CDR2 sequences are GTSNPN and SVGIG (reference sequence). The DNA for the CDR3 is TGTGCCTGGAGTCCCACCCGGGAAGCTTTCTTT. The encoded protein is CAWSPTREAFF.

CDR3 sequence (DNA): TGCAGCGTGGTCACCGGGACTATTCAAGAGACCCAGTACTTC. Its protein is CSVVTGTIQETQYF. V usage is TRBV29-1 and J usage is TRBJ2-5, with 7 nucleotides matching TRBD2. The CDR3 has 14 amino acids. The junction had 9 bases not matched to a gene; V was cut back by 6 bases and J by 2 bases. CDR1 is SQVTM and CDR2 is ANQGSEA in the germline V gene.